This T cell receptor (beta chain) was recorded in a study of cytomegalovirus exposure and HLA in healthy donors (dated by TCRdb to about 2017). Background on the whole study: In an earlier analysis of 550 to 750 of the donors, 250 to 350 Gb of sequence data and some 120 million unique TCR beta sequences from about 190 million T cells were reported. An early release that covered about 640 HLA-typed donors contained 300 to 350 gigabases of sequencing data and tens of millions of unique TCR sequences. Among the roughly 400 genotyped donors, 75% to 90% belonged to the genetic ancestry cluster associated with self-reported Caucasian donors. The study aimed to test whether signatures of past pathogen exposure could be identified by cataloging public T cell receptors. The T cell repertoires of 666 subjects were profiled by immunosequencing and related to cytomegalovirus serostatus. Besides the first cohort of 550 to 750 subjects, a separate validation cohort made up of over a hundred different subjects was used. To predict cytomegalovirus infection status, the study brought together high-throughput TCR immunosequencing, statistical association of individual TCRs with disease status, and machine learning. To study patterns of TCR occurrence, a later analysis re-analyzed previously published TCR beta repertoires from 666 donors and added high-resolution HLA genotyping. Rather than using new phenotypic data, the later analysis identified candidate immune exposures from TCR beta sequences and from how often those sequences occurred across donors. An earlier analysis of some 500 of the donors used high-throughput TCR beta sequencing to judge whether each TCR beta V gene segment behaved as functional or pseudogenic. Alongside the repertoire data, information on donor age, sex, ethnicity and CMV serostatus was compiled. A later genetic analysis took genome-wide SNP genotypes for about 55% of the 666 donors and used that subset as a discovery cohort. All discovery cohort repertoires had been generated on a single sequencing platform. HLA typing included class I and class II loci at four-digit resolution. The number of donors typed differed by locus, with about 629-640 for A, B, C, DRB1 and DQB1, more than 500 for DQA1, 606 for DPA1, and some 470 for DPB1. Several DR-DQ haplotypes were handled as single units for association and clustering, since linkage in the cohort was strong. On average, roughly 250,000 unique TCR beta nucleotide sequences were sequenced per donor among more than 350 genotyped donors of the cohort, with around 19% of those sequences being non-productive.

Broad study findings and their caveats: According to a later analysis, TCR association rates differed among HLA loci, with DRB1 alleles showing the most associated TCRs and HLA-C alleles showing the fewest. An earlier analysis of approximately 500 of the donors showed that most TCR beta V segments appeared in productive rearrangements either about 87% or about 30% of the time, which broadly matched IMGT annotations. In a later analysis, some 18,000 TCR beta sequences were associated with specific HLA alleles at a false discovery rate of 0.05. Because some donors lacked HLA typing at each locus, the association tests relied only on the typed subset. According to a later analysis, most CMV-associated TCR beta chains appeared to be HLA-restricted, and the HLA associations seemed to be driven largely by CMV exposure. Roughly uniform sequencing depth across donors was assumed in presence/absence analyses, although this assumption may not hold. A later genetic analysis reported fewer N-insertions in productive TCRs among donors in an Asian-associated ancestry cluster than the roughly 720-donor mean. This cohort had only TCR beta chains sequenced, and the lack of alpha or paired-chain data limited which features could be detected. A group of highly shared sequence variants was considered likely to be a technical artifact of the sequencing pipeline. When HLA alleles, especially DR and DQ, strongly co-occurred, TCR associations were difficult to assign to individual alleles. The study gave a list of about 170 TCR beta chains associated with cytomegalovirus. In both the original and validation cohorts, the classifier was reported to diagnose cytomegalovirus status with high specificity and sensitivity. Because counts were too low, roughly 18 rarely observed V segments, including chromosome 9 orphons, were left out of the earlier analysis of 587 of the donors. A later genetic analysis associated a missense DCLRE1C variant with V-gene and J-gene trimming of TCR beta chains, and an independent cohort replicated the association. While some public TCRs were present in many individuals, most TCR sequences turned up only very rarely across donors. Three of the identified cytomegalovirus-associated TCR beta chains were confirmed in vitro to be specific for cytomegalovirus antigens. According to the authors, the approach could potentially be generalized to other disease states and immunological phenotypes. Correlated functional status among segregating V segments might be attributable to linkage disequilibrium, but an unknown experimental factor could not be ruled out. Because the 87-base-pair reads could not distinguish some IMGT-functional V segments, including TRBV6-2 and TRBV6-3, those segments were excluded. A further reported finding was that TCR beta sequences accurately predicted the HLA-A and HLA-B alleles for most subjects in the first cohort. A later analysis reported that several top co-occurrence clusters appeared linked to parvovirus B19, influenza, CMV and Epstein-Barr virus. A later analysis found that HLA-associated TCR beta chains were more clonally expanded and had lower generation probabilities than equally common non-associated chains. For the cohort, immune exposure information was limited to CMV serostatus.

Notes on this clone: There is no known antigen for this receptor. Within one base of it there is no much larger clone, and no base qualities were kept.

The cohort was made up of under 800 healthy bone marrow donors. At the time of sampling, all cohort members were nominally healthy, though unrecorded immune exposures were likely present. The donor tested CMV seropositive and was one of the 289 seropositive cohort members. Each donor provided a peripheral blood sample, and peripheral blood mononuclear cells were used for TCR beta sequencing. Genomic DNA extraction from the blood cell samples was performed with the Qiagen DNeasy Blood Extraction Kit. Library prep was done by the immunoSEQ multiplex PCR assay. The multiplex PCR relied on a mix of 60 forward primers for TCR Vbeta segments and 13 reverse primers for TCR Jbeta segments. Amplification of the CDR3 region of rearranged TCR beta genes was performed with a multiplex PCR assay on genomic DNA. On the Illumina HiSeq System, the amplified TCR beta libraries were sequenced as 87-base-pair reads. The original methods were these. In a later analysis, tens of millions of unique TCR beta chains were counted across the approximately 640 repertoires, and around 10 million of these chains were shared by at least two donors. To remove PCR and sequencing errors, raw reads were error-corrected and collapsed into unique sequences using a nearest-neighbor algorithm that merged closely related sequences. To assign V, D and J gene segments, CDR3 sequences were aligned to IMGT reference sequences. For a sequence to be retained, at least a six-nucleotide match to both a V gene segment and a J gene segment was required. Rearrangements were called productive when the CDR3 lacked stop codons and stayed in frame with V and J; all others were non-productive. CDR3 was defined according to IMGT convention as the region running from the second conserved V-encoded cysteine to the conserved J-encoded phenylalanine. Sequences without an unambiguous match to a single V gene segment were excluded from the earlier analysis of about 630 of the donors. In an earlier analysis of a few hundred of the donors, V segments were called functional above 56.7% productive rearrangements and were called segregating when the between-donor standard deviation exceeded 5%. A statistical classification framework was developed to diagnose cytomegalovirus status using the catalog of TCR beta chain sequences. A later analysis assigned V and J genes by comparing TCR nucleotide sequences with IMGT/GENE-DB human TR gene sequences. The TCRdist pipeline was used in a later analysis to assign CDR3 sequences and most-parsimonious VDJ recombination scenarios. In a later analysis, every TCR beta chain was defined by the combination of its CDR3 amino acid sequence and its V-gene family, and reads without a unique V-gene family were dropped. In a later analysis, approximately 640 highly shared, low-generation-probability nucleotide sequences were removed to address suspected cross-contamination and a sequencing artifact. A later analysis calculated a clonal expansion index for each public chain from normalized within-repertoire ranks of inferred template counts. In a later analysis, generation probabilities were computed with a VDJ recombination model fitted to out-of-frame rearrangements, and the resulting probabilities were checked against IGoR. In a later analysis, hypergeometric tests were used to score TCR-TCR, TCR-HLA and TCR-CMV co-occurrence, with a repertoire-size bias correction applied to TCR pairs. To estimate false discovery rates, a later analysis permuted the HLA or CMV assignments 20 times. In a later analysis, co-occurring TCRs were grouped with DBSCAN, and TCRdist sequence similarity was added when clustering was performed within HLA-allele-positive subsets. Repertoires with fewer than 30,000 or more than 120,000 public chains, plus five repertoires with anomalous nucleotide sharing, were excluded from co-occurrence clustering. The clones in this table, taken by TCRdb from immuneACCESS, are in-frame only. Not every clone is retained; where verified, under half of the shortfall comes from an unresolved V gene, and the cause of the rest is unknown. V and J calls and clone size follow that table, whereas D and trimming were derived from the DNA. Here the sample has about 100,000 clones; 60% to 80% occur a single time. The ten biggest clones cover around 2.5% of the sample.

Cut back by 5 bases and 0 bases, the V and J ends lie 16 bases apart. CDR1 is given as LNHDA and CDR2 as SQIVND, both from the germline V gene (reference sequence). Counted from cysteine to phenylalanine, this CDR3 has 16 amino acids. Here the CDR3 DNA is all that survives: 48 bases in frame from base 1. This sequence was found in a man over 45 in good health and CMV-seropositive. The sequence joins TRBV19 to TRBJ1-1, with TRBD1 perhaps the D gene, on 6 matching bases. The sample consisted of PBMCs. CDR3 region: CASSVLGHRMNTEAFF. The DNA is as follows: TGTGCCAGTAGTGTATTGGGACACCGCATGAACACTGAAGCTTTCTTT. Reference TRBV19 and TRBJ1-1 genes cover what lies past the CDR3, so the full variable domain is DGGITQSPKYLFRKEGQNVTLSCEQNLNHDAMYWYRQDPGQGLRLIYYSQIVNDFQKGDIAEGYSVSREKKESFPLTVTSAQKNPTAFYLCASSVLGHRMNTEAFFGQGTRLTVV.